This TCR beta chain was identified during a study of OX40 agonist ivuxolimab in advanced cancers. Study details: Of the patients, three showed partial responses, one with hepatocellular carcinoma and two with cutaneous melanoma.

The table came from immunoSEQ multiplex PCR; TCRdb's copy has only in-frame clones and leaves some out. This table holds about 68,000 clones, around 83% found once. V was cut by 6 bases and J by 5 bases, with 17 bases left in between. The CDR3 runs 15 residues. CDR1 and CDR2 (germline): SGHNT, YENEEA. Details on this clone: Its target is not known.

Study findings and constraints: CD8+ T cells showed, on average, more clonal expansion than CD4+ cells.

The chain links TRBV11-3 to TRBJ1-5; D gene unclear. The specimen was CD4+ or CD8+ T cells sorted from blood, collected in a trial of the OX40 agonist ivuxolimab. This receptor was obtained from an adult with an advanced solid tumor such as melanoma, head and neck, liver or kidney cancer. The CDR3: CASSPRPQIHQPQHF. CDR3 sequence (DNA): TGTGCCAGCAGTCCCAGGCCACAAATCCATCAGCCCCAGCATTTT.